One and the same sample provided the 32 T cell receptor beta chains below, sequenced in a study of Ad26.COV2.S vaccination and SARS-CoV-2 variants (dated by TCRdb to about 2021). Library prep was done by the immunoSEQ multiplex PCR assay. TCRdb carries this immuneACCESS record with in-frame sequences only. Its versions omit some clonotypes, under half of them owing to an unresolved V gene in the studies checked, with the rest unexplained. In all, the sample holds hundreds of thousands of clones, and approximately 89% of those were seen once. Of the sample, about 2.5% is held by the ten largest clones. In light of the paper, this sample's treatment or condition label describes: 19 received Ad26.COV2.S at low or high dose, single or two shots; about five received placebo; per-sample allocation not given. For vaccine and placebo recipients, the sequenced repertoires came from samples collected on day 63 after the first injection.

Specimen: peripheral blood, collected in a trial of Ad26.COV2.S vaccine versus placebo. These receptor sequences come from a person aged 18-60 years who received the Ad26.COV2.S COVID-19 vaccine or a placebo.

This clone appeared once. This chain links TRBV5-6 with TRBJ2-1; a possible D gene is TRBD1 (6 bases). V was clipped by 2 bases and J by 0 bases, with 9 bases between them. Germline V gene data show CDR1 as SGHDT and CDR2 as YYEEEE. CDR3 length equals 15 residues. The CDR3 sequence is CASSLRGSSYNEQFF. The DNA for the CDR3 is TGTGCCAGCAGCTTAAGGGGGAGCTCCTACAATGAGCAGTTCTTC.

V gene TRBV30 combines with J gene TRBJ1-1; D call uncertain. Germline V gives CDR1 GTSNPN, CDR2 SVGIG (reference sequence). The V and J ends lost 0 bases and 1 base respectively, with 3 bases between them. The CDR3 totals 12 residues. CDR3 amino acids: CAWSVRNTEAFF. Written as DNA, the CDR3 is TGTGCCTGGAGTGTAAGGAACACTGAAGCTTTCTTT. Supplemented by reference TRBV30 and TRBJ1-1, the full variable domain reads SQTIHQWPATLVQPVGSPLSLECTVEGTSNPNLYWYRQAAGRGLQLLFYSVGIGQISSEVPQNLSASRPQDRQFILSSKKLLLSDSGFYLCAWSVRNTEAFFGQGTRLTVV.

The V gene is TRBV10-1, the J gene TRBJ1-4, with TRBD1 matching over 11 bases. V shed 8 bases, J shed 0 bases, and the junction held 14 bases outside the gene matches. The CDR3 loop spans 19 amino acids. Germline V CDR1 and CDR2: WNHNN, SYGVQD (reference sequence). The CDR3 here is CASPPGDRGFPATNEKLFF. CDR3 DNA: TGCGCCAGCCCCCCGGGGGACAGGGGGTTTCCTGCAACTAATGAAAAACTGTTTTTT.

CDR3 protein: CASSQATGLAGRALYGTQYF. In nucleotides, the CDR3 is TGTGCCAGCAGCCAAGCGACTGGACTAGCGGGACGAGCATTGTATGGTACGCAGTATTTT. The rearrangement joins TRBV3-1 (or the pseudogene TRBV3-2) to TRBJ2-3; 12 nucleotides agree with TRBD2. Trimming took 1 base from V and 8 from J; bases not matched to a gene: 19. Germline CDR1 reads LGHDT; CDR2 reads YNNKEL (reference sequence). CDR3 length: 20 amino acids.

This clone was detected once. The chain has TRBV3-1 (or the pseudogene TRBV3-2) and TRBJ2-1, with TRBD1 matching 9 bases. Germline CDR1 is LGHDT and CDR2 is YNNKEL (reference sequence). With V trimmed by 5 bases and J by 2 bases, 4 bases remained unmatched. CDR3 size: 15 residues. For the CDR3, the DNA is TGTGCCAGCAGCGTGACAGGGGGAACCTACAATGAGCAGTTCTTC. It codes for CASSVTGGTYNEQFF.

This clone showed up just once. The chain employs TRBV18 and TRBJ2-3, with a tentative D call TRBD2 (5 bases). The V gene lost 4 bases and the J gene lost 1 base, with 9 bases spanning the gap. This CDR3 contains 14 residues. The germline CDR1 and CDR2 sequences are KGHSH and LQKENI. In DNA, the CDR3 is TGTGCCAGCTCACATTGGACTGGCACAGATACGCAGTATTTT. As protein: CASSHWTGTDTQYF. The variable domain in full, with the rest retrieved from reference TRBV18 and TRBJ2-3, is NAGVMQNPRHLVRRRGQEARLRCSPMKGHSHVYWYRQLPEEGLKFMVYLQKENIIDESGMPKERFSAEFPKEGPSILRIQQVVRGDSAAYFCASSHWTGTDTQYFGPGTRLTVL.

The chain employs TRBV5-6 and TRBJ2-3, with TRBD2 as a possible D gene (6 bases). V shed 4 bases and J shed 0 bases, with 15 bases lying between them. The CDR3 sequence is 16 residues long. Germline V gene data show CDR1 as SGHDT and CDR2 as YYEEEE. As DNA, the CDR3 is TGTGCCAGCAGCCTTAGCGGAACCCTTAGCACAGATACGCAGTATTTT. Its translation: CASSLSGTLSTDTQYF.

The gene calls are TRBV30 and TRBJ1-4; D is possibly TRBD1 (5 bases). Germline CDR1 reads GTSNPN; CDR2 reads SVGIG (reference sequence). This CDR3 comprises 14 residues. Trimming took off 4 bases at V and 7 bases at J, with 16 bases between the two ends. CDR3 sequence: CAWTTGPQGEKLFF. The DNA of the CDR3 is TGTGCCTGGACCACGGGACCCCAGGGTGAAAAACTGTTTTTT.

This clone was seen just once. This sequence joins TRBV11-3 and TRBJ2-1, with 12 positions matching TRBD1. Germline assignment: CDR1 SGHNT and CDR2 YENEEA. This CDR3 is 15 amino acids long. The V and J ends lost 5 bases and 10 bases, in that order; junction bases with no gene match: 9. The CDR3 here is CASSRMGTGGDEQFF. The CDR3 nucleotides read TGTGCCAGCAGCCGTATGGGGACAGGGGGCGACGAGCAGTTCTTC.

The rearrangement uses TRBV5-5 and TRBJ2-2, with D hard to call. The CDR3 runs to 16 residues. The V gene's germline CDR1 is SGHKS and CDR2 YYEKEE (reference sequence). Between the trimmed V and J ends, which lost 0 bases and 3 bases, there was a span of 12 bases. The CDR3 loop is CASSLVGSLDTGELFF. CDR3 DNA: TGTGCCAGCAGCTTGGTTGGGTCTCTTGACACCGGGGAGCTGTTTTTT.

This chain uses TRBV6-4 with TRBJ2-2; D unresolved. The CDR3 spans 14 residues. Trimming removed 2 bases from V and 3 bases from J, with 7 bases in between. Germline V CDR1 and CDR2: MRHNA, SNTAGT. As DNA, the CDR3 is TGTGCCAGCAGTGACGAGCCGTACACCGGGGAGCTGTTTTTT. Translation gives CASSDEPYTGELFF.

The sample holds a few counts of this clone. This rearrangement joins TRBV7-2 to TRBJ2-5; 9 nucleotides align to TRBD2. J was trimmed by 5 bases and V by 5 bases; bases with no gene match: 6. The CDR3 extends over 14 amino acids. The germline gives CDR1 SGHTA, CDR2 FQGNSA. The CDR3 region is CASSRPGLAETQYF. In nucleotides, the CDR3 is TGTGCCAGCAGCCGGCCCGGACTAGCGGAGACCCAGTACTTC.

J is TRBJ2-2 and V is TRBV21-1; the tabulated D call, TRBD2, remains unverified against the DNA. TRBV21-1 is listed as a pseudogene. The CDR3 has 21 residues. The CDR3: CASSKALPGLAGRSNTGELFF. The CDR3 bases are TGTGCCAGCAGCAAAGCCCTTCCGGGACTAGCGGGGCGATCCAACACCGGGGAGCTGTTTTTT.

As DNA, the CDR3 is TGTGCCAGCAGTCGACAGCTAATGAACACTGAAGCTTTCTTT. The encoded protein is CASSRQLMNTEAFF. The V and J genes are TRBV6-5 and TRBJ1-1; TRBD1 is a possible D gene (5 bases). In germline, CDR1 is MNHEY, CDR2 SVGAGI. V was pared by 5 bases and J by 0 bases, with 10 bases between. The CDR3 is 14 residues long.

This clone was seen only once. This chain joins TRBV7-3 and TRBJ2-3; possible D gene TRBD1, 6 bases. V was shortened by 5 bases and J by 1 base, with 10 bases between the two germline ends. Germline V gives CDR1 SGHTA, CDR2 FQGTGA. This CDR3 spans 14 amino acids. The CDR3, as DNA: TGTGCCAGCAGCGGGGGCGGGCGCACAGATACGCAGTATTTT. Translated, it gives CASSGGGRTDTQYF.

The chain uses TRBV7-8 and TRBJ2-7; the D gene is possibly TRBD2 (6 bases). CDR1 SGHVS and CDR2 FQNEAQ come from the germline V gene. The CDR3 consists of 15 residues. Trimming took off 5 bases at V and 4 bases at J, with 18 bases between the two ends. The CDR3 bases are TGTGCCAGCAGCCGGGTTGGGGGGTGGATTTACGAGCAGTACGTC. Translated: CASSRVGGWIYEQYV.

The J gene is TRBJ1-5, the V gene TRBV2; 12 nucleotides align to TRBD1. The CDR3 has 15 amino acids. Germline CDR1 SNHLY, CDR2 FYNNEI. V dropped 6 bases and J dropped 5; count of bases not matched to a gene: 5. This CDR3 is CASSGTGGEDQPQHF. The CDR3 region has the DNA TGTGCCAGCAGCGGGACAGGGGGCGAGGATCAGCCCCAGCATTTT.

V gene TRBV4-1 combines with J gene TRBJ1-6; D not certain. The V end was cut by 4 bases, the J end by 6 bases, with 7 bases between. Germline V lookup: CDR1 MGHRA, CDR2 YSYEKL. This CDR3 spans 13 amino acids. The CDR3 DNA reads as TGCGCCAGCAGCCCCCGTGGTAATTCACCCCTCCACTTT. Its protein is CASSPRGNSPLHF.

Only a few counts were recorded for this clone. This chain connects TRBV4-1 to TRBJ1-1; tentatively, D is TRBD1 (6 bases). V lost 3 bases, J lost 8 bases, and 13 bases lay in between. From germline, CDR1 is MGHRA and CDR2 YSYEKL. The CDR3 is made up of 13 amino acids. CDR3 sequence (DNA): TGCGCCAGCAGCCATCCTAGGGGGAAAGAAGCTTTCTTT. This gives the protein CASSHPRGKEAFF.

The count of this clone is one. V usage is TRBV10-2 and J usage is TRBJ2-7, with 7 bases fitting TRBD1. V was clipped by 7 bases and J by 4 bases; unmatched bases: 13. This CDR3 comprises 15 residues. Germline lookup yields CDR1 WSHSY and CDR2 SAAADI. The CDR3 sequence is CASILPGTASYEQYF. Here the CDR3 DNA reads TGCGCCAGCATACTACCCGGGACAGCTTCTTACGAGCAGTACTTC.

The rearrangement uses TRBV13 and TRBJ2-7, with D tentatively TRBD1 (6 bases). The CDR3 totals 14 residues. V dropped 0 bases and J dropped 6 bases, with 12 bases sitting between them. Germline V gene data show CDR1 as PRHDT and CDR2 as FYEKMQ (reference sequence). The DNA for the CDR3 is TGTGCCAGCAGCTTAGGCGGCAGGGGATCCGAGCAGTACTTC. The encoded protein is CASSLGGRGSEQYF. Combining the CDR3 with reference TRBV13 and TRBJ2-7 gives the whole variable domain AAGVIQSPRHLIKEKRETATLKCYPIPRHDTVYWYQQGPGQDPQFLISFYEKMQSDKGSIPDRFSAQQFSDYHSELNMSSLELGDSALYFCASSLGGRGSEQYFGPGTRLTVT.

The chain recombines TRBV5-8 with TRBJ2-7; D call uncertain. V was clipped by 1 base and J by 3 bases, with 11 bases between them. The CDR3 runs 14 residues. Germline V gene sequence: CDR1 SGHTS, CDR2 YDEGEE. The CDR3 protein is CASSLTPTLYEQYF. Written as DNA, the CDR3 is TGTGCCAGCAGCTTGACACCGACCCTCTACGAGCAGTACTTC.

The chain couples TRBV9 to TRBJ1-2; TRBD1 might be the D (5 bases). The CDR3 loop spans 13 amino acids. Germline V lookup: CDR1 SGDLS, CDR2 YYNGEE. Trimming pared 4 bases from V and 11 bases from J, leaving 18 bases between. For the CDR3, the DNA is TGTGCCAGCAGCAGGCCCCCGACAGTAGGGTACACCTTC. Residues: CASSRPPTVGYTF.

The chain carries TRBV12-3 or TRBV12-4 and TRBJ1-5; TRBD1 might be the D (5 bases). V lost 3 bases and J lost 5, with 8 bases in between. The CDR3 loop spans 13 amino acids. CDR3: CASSLEGDQPQHF. Written as DNA, the CDR3 is TGTGCCAGCAGTTTGGAAGGGGATCAGCCCCAGCATTTT.

The chain carries TRBV4-2 and TRBJ2-2; D is possibly TRBD2 (6 bases). CDR3 length: 16 residues. Germline CDR1 is LGHNA and CDR2 is YNFKEQ. V was clipped by 3 bases and J by 0 bases, with 11 bases between them. The CDR3 here is CASSHGIAANTGELFF. CDR3 in DNA: TGTGCCAGCAGCCATGGAATAGCGGCGAACACCGGGGAGCTGTTTTTT.

V and J are TRBV5-1 and TRBJ1-2; a weak D match, TRBD1 (5 bases). Trimming pared 4 bases from V and 4 bases from J, leaving 17 bases between. In germline, CDR1 is SGHRS, CDR2 YFSETQ. This CDR3 contains 15 residues. CDR3 sequence (DNA): TGCGCCAGCAGCCCTAAATCGGACACCAGCTATGGCTACACCTTC. Its protein product is CASSPKSDTSYGYTF.

The chain links TRBV7-2 to TRBJ2-5; 10 positions agree with TRBD1. This CDR3 comprises 15 residues. The V and J ends lost 2 bases and 3 bases, in that order; junction bases with no gene match: 3. CDR1 SGHTA and CDR2 FQGNSA come from the germline V gene. The CDR3 spells CASSLIGTGEETQYF. The DNA for the CDR3 is TGTGCCAGCAGCTTAATCGGGACAGGGGAAGAGACCCAGTACTTC.

This chain uses TRBV2 with TRBJ1-4; D gene unclear. There are 12 residues in the CDR3. Deletions cut 6 bases from V and 6 bases from J, with 8 bases between. Per the germline V gene, CDR1 is SNHLY and CDR2 is FYNNEI. CDR3 in amino acids: CASRAEDEKLFF. The DNA for the CDR3 is TGTGCCAGCAGGGCAGAAGATGAAAAACTGTTTTTT. Full variable domain (outside the CDR3, taken from reference TRBV2 and TRBJ1-4): EPEVTQTPSHQVTQMGQEVILRCVPISNHLYFYWYRQILGQKVEFLVSFYNNEISEKSEIFDDQFSVERPDGSNFTLKIRSTKLEDSAMYFCASRAEDEKLFFGSGTQLSVL.

The chain employs TRBV6-6 and TRBJ2-2; D not resolved. The CDR3 has 11 amino acids. CDR1 is MNHNY, CDR2 SVGAGI, per germline (reference sequence). V gave up 10 bases and J gave up 6 bases, with 9 bases separating them. CDR3 nucleotides: TGTGCCACACGAGGACCCGGGGAGCTGTTTTTT. The encoded protein is CATRGPGELFF.

This chain uses TRBV2 with TRBJ1-1; no clear D gene. The V gene's germline CDR1 is SNHLY and CDR2 FYNNEI. The V gene lost 8 bases and the J gene lost 0 bases, with 10 bases spanning the gap. CDR3 length: 13 residues. The CDR3 DNA sequence: TGTGCCAGCGGGATCGAGGTGAACACTGAAGCTTTCTTT. The encoded protein is CASGIEVNTEAFF.

This rearrangement joins TRBV19 to TRBJ2-5; TRBD1 might be the D (5 bases). Germline-derived CDR1 and CDR2 are LNHDA and SQIVND (reference sequence). Trimming cost V 0 bases and J 1 base, with 9 bases left between them. The CDR3 consists of 15 residues. CDR3 in DNA: TGTGCCAGTAGTATAGATCTCGACAGCCAAGAGACCCAGTACTTC. Protein product: CASSIDLDSQETQYF.

The chain recombines TRBV28 with TRBJ1-5; D remains unclear. V gave up 6 bases and J gave up 0 bases, with 12 bases separating them. This CDR3 has 15 residues. Germline CDR1 reads MDHEN; CDR2 reads SYDVKM. CDR3 coding DNA: TGTGCCAGCAGCCTACCACGTTATAGCAATCAGCCCCAGCATTTT. Translating gives CASSLPRYSNQPQHF. Full variable domain (outside the CDR3, taken from reference TRBV28 and TRBJ1-5): DVKVTQSSRYLVKRTGEKVFLECVQDMDHENMFWYRQDPGLGLRLIYFSYDVKMKEKGDIPEGYSVSREKKERFSLILESASTNQTSMYLCASSLPRYSNQPQHFGDGTRLSIL.